The following is a T cell receptor (beta chain) sequence with its context. This sample stems from a study of shared clonotypes between healthy human individuals. The wider study: Used for every donor were three CD4 naive, three CD4 memory, two CD8 naive and one CD8 memory plate.

Original methodology: Filtering differed since immunoSEQ provided only junctions, with no quality scores. Method: immunoSEQ multiplex PCR; TCRdb's copy keeps in-frame clones and lacks some. V, J and clone size reflect that table, while D and trimming were determined from the DNA. The sample consists of fewer than 1 million clones, approximately 96% of them appearing once. Naive CD8 populations comprised CD45RO-negative cells positively selected for CCR7, excluding terminally differentiated effector memory CD45RA+ cells. The CDR3 sequence is 14 residues long. Germline lookup yields CDR1 MNHEY and CDR2 SMNVEV (reference sequence). The germline V and J ends were trimmed by 1 base and 6 bases, with 10 bases remaining between them.

This rearrangement joins TRBV27 to TRBJ2-1, with D hard to call. The sample taken for sequencing was naive CD8+ T cells sorted from blood. This clonotype originated in a man aged 25 to 45 in good health. CDR3 in DNA: TGTGCCAGCAGTTTATATTCTCAGATCAATGAGCAGTTCTTC. This encodes CASSLYSQINEQFF.